This TCR beta chain was profiled in a study of T cells in Graves' hyperthyroidism and ophthalmopathy. CDR3 length equals 15 residues. Per germline, CDR1 SGHTA and CDR2 FQGTGA. V trimming: 2 bases; J trimming: 2 bases; junction bases outside the gene matches: 5. This clonotype was observed at least ten times. RNA transcripts gave rise to amplified TCR beta CDR3 regions. The HTBI set primed first-round TCR CDR3 RT-PCR. TCRdb used MiXCR to reprocess the multiplex PCR reads, holding one entry per CDR3 protein. The sample shows a few hundred thousand distinct CDR3 sequences, approximately 20% of them seen only once.

This sequence originates from a man aged 40-50 years with Graves' hyperthyroidism. V is TRBV7-3 and J is TRBJ2-5, with TRBD1 identical over 7 bases. Sequencing used blood. The CDR3 is CASSLGGQSQETQYF. The CDR3 DNA sequence: TGTGCCAGCAGCTTAGGGGGACAGAGTCAAGAGACCCAGTACTTC.